Shown below are 20 T cell receptor beta chains from a single sample sequenced in a study of early T cells in non-severe SARS-CoV-2 infection. TCRdb recomputed calls from the 5' RACE reads with MiXCR, one row per CDR3 protein. The data show 50,000 to 65,000 distinct CDR3 sequences, with roughly 18% seen just once and about 8.2% held by the top ten. This sample comprised whole blood, obtained at baseline. The receptors here all came from an adult who was a healthcare worker with PCR-confirmed SARS-CoV-2 infection or an uninfected control (not recorded which).

The V gene is TRBV5-1, the J gene TRBJ2-3; the D call may be TRBD1 or TRBD2 (7 bases each). CDR3 length: 17 amino acids. Germline lookup yields CDR1 SGHRS and CDR2 YFSETQ. Trimming left V 0 bases short and J 6 bases short, with 20 bases between. CDR3 bases: TGCGCCAGCAGCTTGGTGGGAGGGGGCGATGTAAAGGATACGCAGTATTTT. It yields the protein CASSLVGGGDVKDTQYF.

This clonotype showed up many times. The V and J genes are TRBV7-6 and TRBJ2-2, with D tentatively TRBD1 (6 bases). With 5 bases removed from V and 0 bases from J, the gap between germline ends came to 13 bases. Germline loops: CDR1 SGHVS, CDR2 FNYEAQ. CDR3 size: 16 residues. CDR3 loop: CASSPRQATNTGELFF. CDR3 sequence (DNA): TGTGCCAGCAGCCCCCGACAGGCTACGAACACCGGGGAGCTGTTTTTT.

This rearrangement joins TRBV28 to TRBJ2-7; no firm D call. This CDR3 region has 15 residues. V was shortened by 2 bases and J by 2 bases, with 13 bases between the two germline ends. Germline CDR1 and CDR2: MDHEN and SYDVKM. CDR3 coding DNA: TGTGCCAGCAGTTTAAGTCATCAGATTACCTACGAGCAGTACTTC. Protein product: CASSLSHQITYEQYF.

A word on this clonotype: A much larger clone sits a single nucleotide away, making a read error possible. The rearrangement joins TRBV29-1 to TRBJ2-3; D is unclear. Looked up from germline, CDR1 is SQVTM and CDR2 is ANQGSEA. The length of the CDR3 is 10 residues. CDR3 nucleotides: TGCAACCTTAGCACAGATACGCAGTATTTT. This sequence encodes CNLSTDTQYF.

The rearrangement links TRBV29-1 to TRBJ1-5; D might be TRBD1 (5 bases). The CDR3 is 10 residues long. The V gene lost 2 bases and the J gene lost 15 bases, with 11 bases spanning the gap. From germline, CDR1 is SQVTM and CDR2 ANQGSEA. CDR3 sequence reads: CSVENGTRHF. CDR3 sequence (DNA): TGCAGCGTTGAAAACGGGACCCGGCATTTT.

The rearrangement uses TRBV11-2 and TRBJ1-1; unclear D gene. The germline V gene has CDR1 SGHAT and CDR2 FQNNGV. The length of the CDR3 is 13 residues. Deletions cut 7 bases from V and 0 bases from J, with 9 bases between. Here the CDR3 DNA reads TGTGCCAGCACTACTTCTATGAACACTGAAGCTTTCTTT. Residues: CASTTSMNTEAFF.

This clonotype was picked up many times. This chain uses TRBV7-2 with TRBJ1-5, with D tentatively TRBD1 (6 bases). CDR1 and CDR2 from the germline V gene are SGHTA and FQGNSA. CDR3 size: 16 residues. Trimming took 1 base from V and 3 from J, leaving 13 bases between them. The CDR3 nucleotides are TGTGCCAGCAGCTTAGGGGGGACATGGGTCAATCAGCCCCAGCATTTT. Translation gives CASSLGGTWVNQPQHF.

The sample holds a few counts of this clonotype. J is TRBJ1-2 and V is TRBV19; D not resolved. From germline, CDR1 is LNHDA and CDR2 SQIVND (reference sequence). V lost 3 bases and J lost 4, with 6 bases in between. This CDR3 region has 12 residues. The CDR3 here is CASSIASYGYTF. CDR3 coding DNA: TGTGCCAGTAGTATTGCAAGCTATGGCTACACCTTC.

The chain is built from TRBV29-1 and TRBJ2-3; 9 nucleotides align to TRBD1. Germline CDR1 SQVTM, CDR2 ANQGSEA. This CDR3 has 13 residues. V dropped 6 bases and J dropped 2; count of bases not matched to a gene: 3. The CDR3 protein is CSVTGGFTDTQYF. Written as DNA, the CDR3 is TGCAGCGTAACAGGGGGCTTCACAGATACGCAGTATTTT.

The rearrangement links TRBV9 to TRBJ1-4; D unresolved. The germline CDR1 and CDR2 sequences are SGDLS and YYNGEE. The CDR3 runs 13 residues. V lost 4 bases to trimming and J lost 0 bases, with 4 bases between them. The CDR3 DNA follows: TGTGCCAGCAGCCCGGCAACTAATGAAAAACTGTTTTTT. Amino acid sequence: CASSPATNEKLFF.

The chain combines TRBV3-1 with TRBJ2-7; possibly TRBD2 for D (5 bases). The CDR3 loop spans 12 amino acids. The V and J ends lost 4 bases and 12 bases respectively, with 16 bases between them. CDR1 and CDR2 (germline): LGHDT, YNNKEL (reference sequence). The CDR3 loop reads CASSPGSSAPYF. Here the CDR3 DNA reads TGTGCCAGCAGCCCGGGGAGTTCGGCCCCGTACTTC.

Ten or more counts support this clonotype. The genes are TRBV20-1 and TRBJ1-6; 8 bases map to TRBD1. CDR3 length: 16 amino acids. Germline loops: CDR1 DFQATT, CDR2 SNEGSKA (reference sequence). Trimming cost V 0 bases and J 7 bases; bases outside gene matches: 8. The CDR3 region is CSARDHGQGHNSPLHF. The CDR3 nucleotides are TGCAGTGCTAGAGACCACGGACAGGGACACAATTCACCCCTCCACTTT.

A few counts support this clonotype. The V gene is TRBV28, the J gene TRBJ2-7; 11 positions agree with TRBD1. The CDR3 length is 18 residues. Germline V gene sequence: CDR1 MDHEN, CDR2 SYDVKM. V was pared by 5 bases and J by 5 bases, with 17 bases of the junction left unmatched. This CDR3 reads CASSPFDPWDRGSHEQYF. In DNA form, the CDR3 reads TGTGCCAGCAGTCCTTTCGACCCGTGGGACAGGGGGTCCCACGAGCAGTACTTC.

This clonotype was recorded a few times. The rearrangement links TRBV7-9 to TRBJ1-2; D is ambiguous. The CDR3 is made up of 13 amino acids. Per germline, CDR1 SEHNR and CDR2 FQNEAQ (reference sequence). The germline V and J ends were trimmed by 1 base and 4 bases, with 7 bases remaining between them. As DNA, the CDR3 is TGTGCCAGCAGCTTAGGGGCCACCTATGGCTACACCTTC. As protein: CASSLGATYGYTF.

This rearrangement joins TRBV5-5 to TRBJ2-6, with D perhaps matching TRBD2 (5 bases). V dropped 0 bases and J dropped 2 bases, with 12 bases sitting between them. Germline-derived CDR1 and CDR2 are SGHKS and YYEKEE (reference sequence). The CDR3 is made up of 17 amino acids. CDR3 sequence: CASSLAGPSPGANVLTF. CDR3 nucleotides: TGTGCCAGCAGCTTGGCCGGTCCTAGCCCTGGGGCCAACGTCCTGACTTTC.

This chain connects TRBV29-1 to TRBJ2-7; TRBD2 matches 7 bases. The CDR3 covers 11 residues. V trimming: 6 bases; J trimming: 1 base; junction bases outside the gene matches: 0. In germline, CDR1 is SQVTM, CDR2 ANQGSEA. This CDR3 is CSVGRSYEQYF. DNA of the CDR3: TGCAGCGTCGGGAGGTCCTACGAGCAGTACTTC.

The chain combines TRBV20-1 with TRBJ2-1; TRBD1 agrees at 9 bases. Per the germline V gene, CDR1 is DFQATT and CDR2 is SNEGSKA (reference sequence). The CDR3 covers 17 residues. V was pared by 6 bases and J by 1 base, with 13 bases of the junction left unmatched. The CDR3 DNA reads TGCAGTGCGACCGTGGGGATGACAGGGGGATCCTACAATGAGCAGTTCTTC. Amino acid sequence: CSATVGMTGGSYNEQFF.

This rearrangement joins TRBV5-6 to TRBJ1-1; tentatively, D is TRBD1 (5 bases). The germline V gene has CDR1 SGHDT and CDR2 YYEEEE. There are 14 residues in the CDR3. Trimming took off 4 bases at V and 11 bases at J, with 21 bases between the two ends. The DNA for the CDR3 is TGTGCCAGCAGCCCCACCCGGGACTCCCCTCGGGCTTTCTTT. Protein product: CASSPTRDSPRAFF.

J is TRBJ2-7 and V is TRBV29-1; 9 bases are shared with TRBD2. This CDR3 has 13 residues. CDR1 SQVTM and CDR2 ANQGSEA come from the germline V gene. V shed 8 bases, J shed 3 bases, and the junction held 8 bases outside the gene matches. CDR3 DNA sequence: TGCAGCCTCGCCGGGACTAGCCTCTACGAGCAGTACTTC. It specifies CSLAGTSLYEQYF.

Only a few counts were recorded for this clonotype. The chain uses TRBV6-2 or TRBV6-3 and TRBJ2-6; no reliable D call. Germline loops: CDR1 MNHEY, CDR2 SVGEGT. The CDR3 covers 17 residues. The ends were cut back, 3 bases at V and 0 bases at J, with 12 bases in the middle. The CDR3 spells CASSYAGRISGANVLTF. The DNA of the CDR3 is TGTGCCAGCAGTTATGCCGGACGGATCTCTGGGGCCAACGTCCTGACTTTC.